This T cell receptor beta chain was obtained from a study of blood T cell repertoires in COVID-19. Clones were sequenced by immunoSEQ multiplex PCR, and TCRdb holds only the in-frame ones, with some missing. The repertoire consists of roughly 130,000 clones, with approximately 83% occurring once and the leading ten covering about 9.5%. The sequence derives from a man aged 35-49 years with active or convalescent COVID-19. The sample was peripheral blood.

CDR3 protein: CASSDRDEQYF. DNA of the CDR3: TGTGCCAGCAGCGACAGGGACGAGCAGTACTTC. This chain uses TRBV12-3 or TRBV12-4 with TRBJ2-7, with 7 bases lining up with TRBD1. This CDR3 comprises 11 residues. V lost 6 bases, J lost 5 bases, and 1 base stayed unmatched.